The TCR beta chain under discussion was sequenced for a study of response to subunit inactivated influenza vaccine (dated by TCRdb to 2017 to 2018). A note on the overall study: Deep quantitative profiling of the T cell receptor repertoire was used in the study to follow responses to a trivalent subunit inactivated influenza vaccine. Overall study outcomes, separate from this receptor: The authors suggested that each seasonal influenza vaccination may recruit only a limited number of new T cells.

The label giving this sample's time point can be read as: more than 35 days after influenza vaccine administration. The library was produced with RT-PCR. The run used an Illumina HiSeq 2500. In-frame beta chains were kept once TCRdb had trimmed the public reads at Q25 with fastp and called clones with MiXCR. Rows with a matching CDR3 protein are joined into one entry that keeps the most common DNA and genes. A total of hundreds of thousands of distinct CDR3 sequences appear in this sample, approximately 9.9% of them only once. The ten largest clonotypes hold less than 15% of the sample. Worth noting for this clonotype: Its antigen has not been determined. Per-nucleotide qualities are absent, and no much larger clonotype sits a single base away.

V gives up 3 bases and J gives up 1 base, and the segment between their germline ends measures 13 bases. Including the terminal cysteine and phenylalanine, the CDR3 comprises 15 residues. The DNA shown is the 45-base CDR3, in frame from base 1. The germline V gene specifies KGHSH as CDR1 and LQKENI as CDR2. The receptor was derived from a man aged 45-65 years who received an inactivated influenza vaccine. Donor details come from another sample of the same person, matched by shared clones. This sample comprised PBMCs from blood, obtained more than 35 days after vaccination. Rearrangement joined TRBV18 to TRBJ2-7; the D segment might be TRBD1 or TRBD2, since each matches 6 bases. The sequenced DNA: TGTGCCAGCTCACCGGGGGGAAGGGGGTCCTACGAGCAGTACTTC. This sequence encodes CASSPGGRGSYEQYF.